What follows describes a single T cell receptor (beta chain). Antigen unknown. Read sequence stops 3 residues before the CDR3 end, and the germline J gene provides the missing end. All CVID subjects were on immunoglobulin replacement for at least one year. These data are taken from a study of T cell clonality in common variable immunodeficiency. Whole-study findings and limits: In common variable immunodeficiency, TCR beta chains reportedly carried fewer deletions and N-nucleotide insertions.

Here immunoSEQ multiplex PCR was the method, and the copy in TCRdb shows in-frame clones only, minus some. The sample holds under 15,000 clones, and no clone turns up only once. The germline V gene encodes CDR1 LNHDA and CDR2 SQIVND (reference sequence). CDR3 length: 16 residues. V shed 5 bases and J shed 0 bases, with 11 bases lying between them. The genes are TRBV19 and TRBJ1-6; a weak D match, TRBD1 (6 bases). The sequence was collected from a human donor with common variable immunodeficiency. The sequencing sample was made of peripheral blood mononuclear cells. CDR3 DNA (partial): TGTGCCAGTAGTGCAGGGGATCCCTCCTATAATTCACCC. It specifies CASSAGDPSYNSP. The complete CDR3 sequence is CASSAGDPSYNSPLHF.